This is a list of T cell receptor beta chains from one sample in a study of blood T cells in healthy people across ages. TCRdb re-called the 5' RACE reads with MiXCR, one entry per CDR3 protein. The table records about 1.5 million distinct CDR3 sequences, under 55% of them present only once. The sequencing input was blood. The receptors stem from a woman aged 18-30 years in good health. Both conserved end residues are trimmed from each CDR3. The size of a clone is reported for some rows only, either as once, few or many, or as a class for expanded clones.

v_gene	j_gene	abundance	CDR3aa
TRBV14	TRBJ2-1	few	ASSPGLQIYRGNEQF
TRBV4-3	TRBJ1-1	.	ASSQDMGAEAF
TRBV20-1	TRBJ2-5	.	SLGLARTYNEQY
TRBV6-5	.	.	ASSYSIAGGQETQY
TRBV29-1	TRBJ2-7	.	SGWRQGGSQY
TRBV29-1	TRBJ1-2	.	SVERGLNYGYT
TRBV29-1	TRBJ2-7	many	SGLRAGSSYEQY
TRBV9	TRBJ2-7	once	ASSVSGGGSSNEQY
TRBV27	.	few	ASSQGLAGNEQY
TRBV12-3/TRBV12-4	TRBJ2-7	many	ASSLRAVAPYEQY
TRBV9	TRBJ2-7	few	AGSAGPGQSYEQY
TRBV12-3/TRBV12-4	TRBJ1-5	few	ASSLGRVGQPQH
TRBV4-2	TRBJ2-7	few	ASSQVGREIAGGYYEQY
TRBV19	TRBJ1-4	.	ASSMYGNEKLF
TRBV5-1	TRBJ1-4	.	ASSLDENLF
TRBV24-1	TRBJ1-2	.	ATSDFYYGYT
TRBV12-3/TRBV12-4	TRBJ1-2	.	ASSIGRNLGYT
TRBV20-1	TRBJ2-1	.	SAPGLAGVYRQF
TRBV4-2	TRBJ2-1	few	ASSQGGLGAEQF
TRBV12-3/TRBV12-4	TRBJ1-1	.	ASSLNWNTEAF
TRBV7-3	TRBJ2-1	many	ASSLIGGSSYNEQF
TRBV7-2	TRBJ2-3	many	ASSFRGPDTQY
TRBV11-1	TRBJ2-1	.	ASSFYGSEPLRSGRAGDNEQF
TRBV10-3	TRBJ2-1	few	AIKGTSGRNEQF